This T cell receptor beta chain was identified during a study of blood T cell repertoires in COVID-19. Study context: COVID-19 samples, acute and convalescent, were from the United States, Italy and Spain. PBMCs, B-cell-depleted T cells, or T cells provided the cDNA or gDNA that made up the material.

The V segment lost 7 bases and the J segment 1 base; nucleotides outside the gene matches: 1. The CDR3 is made up of 14 amino acids. The germline CDR1 and CDR2 sequences are MNHNY and SVGAGI (reference sequence). Data came from immunoSEQ multiplex PCR; TCRdb stores just in-frame clones and leaves some out. Among 50,000 to 75,000 clones listed, roughly nine tenths were seen once. Only a few counts were recorded for this clone. Sequenced sample: peripheral blood. This clonotype originated in a human donor in a cohort sampled during active COVID-19. This sequence joins TRBV6-6 and TRBJ2-5, with 12 positions matching TRBD2. In DNA form, the CDR3 reads TGTGCCAGCATGACTAGCGGGGGCCAAGAGACCCAGTACTTC. Translation: CASMTSGGQETQYF.